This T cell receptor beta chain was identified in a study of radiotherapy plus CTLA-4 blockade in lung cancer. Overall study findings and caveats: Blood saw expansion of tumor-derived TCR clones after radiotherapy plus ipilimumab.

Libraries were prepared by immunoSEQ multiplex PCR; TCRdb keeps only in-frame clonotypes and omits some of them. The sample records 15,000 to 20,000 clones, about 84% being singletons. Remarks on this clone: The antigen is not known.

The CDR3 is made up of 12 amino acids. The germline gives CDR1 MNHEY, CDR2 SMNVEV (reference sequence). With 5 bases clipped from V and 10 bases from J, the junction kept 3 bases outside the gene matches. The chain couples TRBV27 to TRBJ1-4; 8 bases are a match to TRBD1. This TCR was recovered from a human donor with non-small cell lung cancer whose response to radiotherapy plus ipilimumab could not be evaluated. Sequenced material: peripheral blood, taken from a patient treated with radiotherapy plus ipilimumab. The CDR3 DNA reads TGTGCCAGCAGTGCCGGGACAGGAAAACTGTTTTTT. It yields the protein CASSAGTGKLFF.